These T cell receptor beta chains were read from a single sample in a study of esophageal squamous cell carcinoma under preoperative chemotherapy. TCRdb re-analysed the PCR reads in MiXCR, keeping a single row per CDR3 protein. The data hold 25,000 to 35,000 distinct CDR3 sequences, with roughly 52% observed a single time. Sample collection occurred from a patient given preoperative chemotherapy. The receptors derive from a human donor with esophageal squamous cell carcinoma. The donor label of this sample is uncertain. CDR3s include the opening cysteine and the closing phenylalanine or tryptophan. D genes are given only for firm matches. Size values are once, few and many counts, or a class for expanded clones, and some rows have none.

j_call,d_call,clone_size,v_call,cdr3_nt,cdr3_aa
TRBJ1-2,TRBD1,NA,TRBV4-2,TGTGCCAGCAGCCAAGTAACGGGACAGGGGGCCGGCTATGGCTACACCTTC,CASSQVTGQGAGYGYTF
TRBJ2-1,TRBD1,many,TRBV18,TGTGCCAGCTCACTTCCCGACAGGGCCGATGAGCAGTTCTTC,CASSLPDRADEQFF
TRBJ2-3,NA,few,TRBV12-3/TRBV12-4,TGTGCCAGCAGCCCGTCTACAGATACGCAGTATTTT,CASSPSTDTQYF
TRBJ2-5,TRBD2,NA,TRBV7-6,TGTGCCAGCAGCTTCACTAGCGGGAGGCCAGAGACCCAGTACTTC,CASSFTSGRPETQYF
TRBJ2-7,NA,once,TRBV7-2,TGTGCCAGCAGCTTAGCCAACAGCTACAATGAGCAGTACTTC,CASSLANSYNEQYF
TRBJ2-1,TRBD1,many,TRBV27,TGTGCCAGCAGGGCGGAGACAGGGGGCTTCTACGAGCAGTTCTTC,CASRAETGGFYEQFF
TRBJ2-1,TRBD2,NA,TRBV11-3,TGTGCCAGCAGCACAAGGACTAGCGGTACCTACAATGAGCAGTTCTTC,CASSTRTSGTYNEQFF
TRBJ2-1,TRBD2,NA,TRBV7-3,TGTGCCAGCAGCTTCGGACTAGTTAGGGGTGAGCAGTTCTTC,CASSFGLVRGEQFF
TRBJ2-5,NA,medium-sized,TRBV12-3/TRBV12-4,TGTGCCAGCAGTTGGGGAGAGACCCAGTACTTC,CASSWGETQYF
TRBJ2-3,TRBD2,NA,TRBV7-2,TGTGCCAGCAGCTCCGGAGGGACTAGCGGGCGAGGTGGCACAGATACGCAGTATTTT,CASSSGGTSGRGGTDTQYF
TRBJ2-7,TRBD2,many,TRBV12-3/TRBV12-4,TGTGCCAGCCTTCCCCCCTCTAGCGGAAGTAACAATGAGCAGTACTTC,CASLPPSSGSNNEQYF
TRBJ2-3,TRBD1,NA,TRBV7-8,TGTGCCAGCAGCTCGAGGACAGGGGTGAAAGATACGCAGTATTTT,CASSSRTGVKDTQYF
TRBJ2-3,TRBD2,many,TRBV4-1,TGCGCCAGCAGCCTCAATCTAGCGGGGCCAGATACGCAGTATTTT,CASSLNLAGPDTQYF
TRBJ2-5,TRBD2,few,TRBV7-2,TGTGCCAGCAGCTTGACTAGCGGGAGGGCCGGGGACTTC,CASSLTSGRAGDF
TRBJ1-1,NA,NA,TRBV7-2,TGTGCCAGCGTTCAGGACACTGAAGCTTTCTTT,CASVQDTEAFF
TRBJ1-1,TRBD1,NA,TRBV12-3/TRBV12-4,TGTGCCAGCAGCCTTTACCGGACAGGTCTGAACACTGAAGCTTTCTTT,CASSLYRTGLNTEAFF
TRBJ2-2,TRBD1,NA,TRBV6-1,TGTGCCAGCAGCCACGGACAGGCGAGCACCGATACGCAGTTTTTT,CASSHGQASTDTQFF
TRBJ1-2,TRBD1,NA,TRBV20-1,TGCAGTGCAGGACAGGATATAGGTTCAGGCTACACCTTC,CSAGQDIGSGYTF
TRBJ2-7,TRBD1,NA,TRBV7-4,TGTGCCAGCGACGATAACCGGGACAGTACCTACGAGCAGTACTTC,CASDDNRDSTYEQYF
TRBJ2-7,NA,NA,TRBV11-3,TGTGCCAGCAGCTTAGGCCCGCCGAAGGTTGGTTACGAGCAGTACTTC,CASSLGPPKVGYEQYF
TRBJ2-3,TRBD2,NA,TRBV7-2,TGTGCCAGCAGCAAAGGACTAGCGCTCAGCACCGATGCGCAGTTTTTT,CASSKGLALSTDAQFF
TRBJ2-5,NA,few,TRBV12-3/TRBV12-4,TGTGCGGGTACCGCCGGCGGGGCCAAAGACATCCAGTACTTC,CAGTAGGAKDIQYF
TRBJ2-3,NA,few,TRBV12-3/TRBV12-4,TGTGCCAGCAGTGACTCCGGGGATACGCAGTATTTT,CASSDSGDTQYF
TRBJ2-3,TRBD1,NA,TRBV7-6,TGTGCCAGCAGCTTAGAGGGGGCAGTGAGCACAGGGAAGCAGTATTTT,CASSLEGAVSTGKQYF
TRBJ2-3,TRBD1,NA,TRBV7-2,TGTGCCAGCAGCCCACAGGGGCGGAGAGCCAAAAACACGCAGTATTTC,CASSPQGRRAKNTQYF
TRBJ2-1,TRBD2,many,TRBV11-3,TGTGCCAGCAGCGTATCAGGGACTAGCGGGGACAATGAGCAGTTCTTC,CASSVSGTSGDNEQFF
TRBJ2-1,TRBD2,many,TRBV11-3,TGTGCCAGCAGCTTAGGTACTAGCGGAACCACCTACAATGAGCAGTTCTTC,CASSLGTSGTTYNEQFF
TRBJ2-7,NA,many,TRBV7-2,TGTGCCAGCAGCTTAGTCTACGAGCAGTACTTC,CASSLVYEQYF
TRBJ2-6,NA,NA,TRBV12-3/TRBV12-4,TGTGCCAGCTCGGCCTCTGGGGCCAACGTCCTGACTTTC,CASSASGANVLTF
TRBJ2-5,NA,many,TRBV7-9,TGTGCCAGCAGCCCGCCCGGGCCTTGGGGAGAGACCCAGTACTTC,CASSPPGPWGETQYF
TRBJ2-1,NA,NA,TRBV7-2,TGTGCCAGCAGCTCCCGCCGCGAGAGAGAGCAGTTCTTC,CASSSRREREQFF
TRBJ1-5,TRBD1,many,TRBV6-5,TGTGCCAGCATTCAGACAGGGGGCGCCTCAAATAGACCCCAGCATTTT,CASIQTGGASNRPQHF
TRBJ2-6,NA,few,TRBV15,TGTGCCACCAGCAGAGGGGCTGGGGCCAACGTCCTGACTTTC,CATSRGAGANVLTF
TRBJ2-3,NA,many,TRBV11-3,TGTGCCAGCAGCTTAGATGGCACTTCGCATACGCAGTATTTT,CASSLDGTSHTQYF
TRBJ2-4,TRBD2,NA,TRBV6-5,TGTGCCAGCAGTTCAGTCCCGGGACTGGCGGGAGGAGCCAAAAACACTCAGTACTTC,CASSSVPGLAGGAKNTQYF
TRBJ2-2,TRBD1,many,TRBV7-6,TGTGCCAGCAGCTTGGGGACAGGGGGCTTTGGTGCCGGGGAGCTGTTTTTT,CASSLGTGGFGAGELFF
TRBJ2-3,TRBD2,many,TRBV6-2/TRBV6-3,TGTGCCAGCGAGCGGGAGGAGACAGATACGCAGTATTTT,CASEREETDTQYF
TRBJ2-5,NA,medium-sized,TRBV11-3,TGTGCCAGCAGCGGTTTGGGGGAGACCCAGTACTTC,CASSGLGETQYF
TRBJ1-4,NA,many,TRBV6-1,TGTGCCAGCAGCCGGGGTAATGAAAAACTGTTTTTT,CASSRGNEKLFF
TRBJ1-1,NA,many,TRBV6-1,TGTGCCAGCAGTCCAATTATGAACACTGAAGCTTTCTTT,CASSPIMNTEAFF
TRBJ2-1,TRBD2,NA,TRBV7-2,TGTGCCAGCAGCTATTCGAGCGGGATCCTTCGCAATGAGCAGTTCTTC,CASSYSSGILRNEQFF
TRBJ2-3,TRBD1,once,TRBV7-2,TGTGCCAGCAGCGGACAGGGGGGGCGTGACACAGATACCCAGTATTTC,CASSGQGGRDTDTQYF